A selection of T cell receptor beta chains follows, all from one sample in a study of T cells in Graves' hyperthyroidism and ophthalmopathy. From the multiplex PCR reads, TCRdb called clonotypes with MiXCR, one entry per CDR3 protein. The data show a few hundred thousand distinct CDR3 sequences, 40% to 55% seen once. Sequencing was done on a sample of peripheral blood or thyroid tissue (not recorded which). Receptors were obtained from a woman under 30 with Graves' hyperthyroidism. The CDR3 runs from the conserved cysteine through the conserved F or W. D genes are given only for firm matches. The size field is filled for only some rows; it gives once, few, many or a size class.

>-|TRBD1|TRBV20-1|TRBJ2-6
CSALDRESTGANVLTF
TGCAGTGCACTAGACAGGGAGAGCACCGGGGCCAACGTCCTGACTTTC
>few|-|TRBV12-3/TRBV12-4|TRBJ1-2
CASSISGRGESNYGYTF
TGTGCCAGCTCAATTTCCGGGAGGGGGGAGTCTAACTATGGCTACACCTTC
>-|-|TRBV5-1|TRBJ2-1
CASSPRVGLSYNEQFF
TGCGCCAGCAGCCCTAGAGTGGGGTTGAGTTACAATGAGCAGTTCTTC
>-|TRBD1|TRBV7-9|TRBJ1-2
CASSPIDRGFNYGYTF
TGTGCCAGCTCACCTATAGACAGGGGATTCAACTATGGCTACACCTTC
>many|TRBD1|TRBV6-5|TRBJ2-7
CASSYSGQGSFEQYF
TGTGCCAGCAGTTACTCGGGACAGGGGTCCTTCGAGCAGTACTTC
>-|-|TRBV7-3|TRBJ2-2
CASSLNNGELFF
TGTGCCAGCAGCTTGAATAATGGGGAGCTGTTTTTT
>-|-|TRBV6-6|TRBJ2-5
CASSSVEGLLQETQYF
TGTGCCAGCAGCAGCGTAGAAGGACTCCTACAAGAGACCCAGTACTTC
>many|-|TRBV2|TRBJ2-7
CASRTGGGWEQYF
TGTGCCAGCAGGACGGGAGGGGGCTGGGAGCAGTACTTC
>many|-|TRBV9|TRBJ1-3
CASSVGGDGNTIYF
TGTGCCAGCAGCGTAGGGGGCGACGGAAACACCATATATTTT
>many|TRBD1|TRBV7-8|TRBJ2-6
CASSNKGARGQGFGANVLTF
TGTGCCAGCAGCAACAAGGGGGCCAGGGGGCAAGGTTTTGGGGCCAACGTCCTGACTTTC
>many|-|TRBV9|TRBJ2-7
CASSVGGQVKGEQYF
TGTGCCAGCAGCGTAGGTGGGCAGGTAAAGGGCGAGCAGTACTTC
>many|-|TRBV7-2|TRBJ1-3
CASRSLGSDTIYF
TGTGCCAGCAGATCGCTCGGGTCGGACACCATATATTTT
>once|TRBD2|TRBV11-2|TRBJ2-5
CASSPFEREGQEFF
TGTGCCAGCAGCCCCTTCGAGCGGGAGGGCCAAGAGTTCTTC
>-|-|TRBV19|TRBJ1-5
CASSIGSYSNQPQHF
TGTGCCAGTAGTATAGGGTCCTATAGCAATCAGCCCCAGCATTTT
>-|TRBD1|TRBV7-7|TRBJ2-5
CASSLSRQGDQETQYF
TGTGCCAGCAGCTTATCAAGACAGGGGGACCAAGAGACCCAGTACTTC
>-|TRBD2|TRBV7-9|TRBJ2-7
CASSYSGSPYEQYF
TGTGCCAGCAGCTATAGCGGGAGCCCCTACGAGCAGTACTTC
>-|-|TRBV10-3|TRBJ2-7
CAISDWDGGDEQYF
TGTGCCATCAGCGACTGGGACGGAGGGGACGAGCAGTACTTC
>few|-|TRBV20-1|TRBJ2-1
CSASAGASEQFF
TGCAGTGCTAGCGCAGGGGCATCTGAGCAGTTCTTC
>-|-|TRBV7-9|TRBJ1-4
CASSPTRLARNEKLFF
TGTGCCAGCAGCCCGACCCGACTAGCGAGGAATGAAAAACTGTTTTTT
>once|-|TRBV5-1|TRBJ2-2
CASSLEGQFF
TGCGCCAGCAGCTTGGAGGGGCAGTTTTTT
>-|-|TRBV5-1|TRBJ2-1
CASSLELGGNEQFF
TGCGCCAGCAGCTTGGAATTAGGGGGGAATGAGCAGTTCTTC
>many|-|TRBV25-1|TRBJ1-2
CASSEGVLQNYGYTF
TGTGCCAGCAGTGAAGGTGTGTTACAGAACTATGGCTACACCTTC
>once|TRBD2|TRBV29-1|TRBJ2-7
CSSAPSGRAGDEQYF
TGCAGCAGTGCCCCTAGCGGGAGGGCCGGGGACGAGCAGTACTTC
>-|-|TRBV4-3|TRBJ1-3
CASSQSPRANSGNTIYF
TGCGCCAGCAGCCAGAGCCCCAGGGCTAACTCTGGAAACACCATATATTTT
>once|TRBD1|TRBV2|TRBJ1-1
CASSPGQGLSTEAFF
TGTGCCAGCTCACCGGGACAGGGGCTTAGTACTGAAGCTTTCTTT
>-|TRBD1|TRBV20-1|TRBJ1-4
CSAQGANEKLFF
TGCAGTGCCCAGGGGGCTAATGAAAAACTGTTTTTT
>-|TRBD2|TRBV12-3/TRBV12-4|TRBJ2-7
CASSLRVAGGPWYEQYF
TGTGCCAGCAGTTTACGGGTAGCGGGAGGGCCCTGGTACGAGCAGTACTTC
>many|-|TRBV12-3/TRBV12-4|TRBJ2-7
CASSLSRSTYEQYF
TGTGCCAGCAGTTTATCTCGGTCAACCTACGAGCAGTACTTC
>-|-|TRBV7-3|TRBJ2-7
CASSLPEREALYEQYF
TGTGCCAGCAGCTTACCGGAACGGGAAGCTCTGTACGAGCAGTACTTC
>many|TRBD1|TRBV14|TRBJ1-5
CASSSLGSRTGTNQPQHF
TGTGCCAGCAGCTCCCTAGGTTCTCGGACAGGTACCAATCAGCCCCAGCATTTT
>many|-|TRBV7-9|TRBJ2-2
CASSLDKGSTGELFF
TGTGCCAGCAGCTTAGATAAAGGGTCTACCGGGGAGCTGTTTTTT
>many|-|TRBV14|TRBJ1-1
CASSHVGHEIPEAFF
TGTGCCAGCAGCCACGTAGGACACGAGATCCCTGAAGCTTTCTTT